The 15 T cell receptor beta chains reported below all come from one sample, sequenced in a study of cytomegalovirus exposure and HLA in healthy donors. The PCR ran on 60 Vbeta and 13 Jbeta primers. TCRdb's table, derived via immunoSEQ multiplex PCR, lists solely in-frame clones and lacks some. The profile covers 95,000 to 100,000 clones, with around 79% appearing a single time and 1.9% taken by the ten largest. The source material was PBMCs. Receptor source: a woman between 40 and 55 years old in good health and CMV-seronegative.

With respect to this clone: At one boundary the junction diverges from the germline segment, which might be a read error. This rearrangement joins TRBV15 to TRBJ2-2; tentatively, D is TRBD1 (6 bases). Germline CDR1 is LNHNV and CDR2 is YYDKDF (reference sequence). This CDR3 comprises 16 residues. CDR3 sequence: CATSREQGENTGELFF. The CDR3 region has the DNA TGTGCCACCAGCAGAGAACAGGGTGAAAACACCGGGGAGTTGTTTTTT.

The chain couples TRBV5-4 to TRBJ2-3; 13 bases are a match to TRBD2. The ends lost 4 bases at V and 4 bases at J; junction bases unmatched: 6. This CDR3 has 16 amino acids. The V gene's germline CDR1 is SGHNT and CDR2 YYREEE (reference sequence). CDR3: CASSQRLAGGADTQYF. CDR3 sequence (DNA): TGTGCCAGCAGCCAAAGACTAGCGGGAGGTGCAGATACGCAGTATTTT.

Notes on this clone: At one end the junction does not follow the germline gene, possibly because of a read error. This sample also contains other DNA sequences that code for the same CDR3. CDR3 nucleotide sequence: TGCGCCAGCACCCGAACCGGTTACGAGCAGTACTTC. Protein sequence: CASTRTGYEQYF. The chain has TRBV2 and TRBJ2-7; no definite D call. Germline V gene data show CDR1 as SNHLY and CDR2 as FYNNEI. There are 12 residues in the CDR3.

This clone was recorded a few times. The V gene is TRBV28, the J gene TRBJ1-1; 12 positions match TRBD1. CDR3 length equals 15 residues. Per germline, CDR1 MDHEN and CDR2 SYDVKM. J lost 4 bases, V lost 6 bases, and 6 bases had no gene match. CDR3 nucleotide sequence: TGTGCCAGCAGGGGACAGGGGGCGAAAGGCACTGAAGCTTTCTTT. Protein product: CASRGQGAKGTEAFF.

V usage is TRBV5-1 and J usage is TRBJ2-2; 10 bases are a match to TRBD1. CDR3 length: 15 amino acids. Trimming at V came to 5 bases and at J to 4 bases, leaving 5 bases not matched to a gene. Germline values: CDR1 SGHRS, CDR2 YFSETQ. The CDR3 protein is CASRPRTGGTGELFF. For the CDR3, the DNA is TGCGCCAGCAGGCCCAGGACAGGGGGCACCGGGGAGCTGTTTTTT.

This clone showed up just a few times. The chain employs TRBV11-2 and TRBJ2-3; D is ambiguous. In germline, CDR1 is SGHAT, CDR2 FQNNGV. The V and J ends lost 4 bases and 4 bases respectively, with 21 bases between them. CDR3 length: 17 residues. The CDR3 here is CASSSGVQPSHPDTQYF. CDR3 nucleotide sequence: TGTGCCAGCAGCTCGGGTGTCCAGCCATCGCACCCAGATACGCAGTATTTT.

The rearrangement uses TRBV4-2 and TRBJ2-7, with D perhaps TRBD1 (6 bases). CDR3 length: 16 residues. V lost 0 bases, J lost 0 bases, and 12 bases lay in between. Germline CDR1 and CDR2: LGHNA and YNFKEQ. The CDR3 DNA is TGTGCCAGCAGCCAAGAAGAGGGGGTAAGCTCCTACGAGCAGTACTTC. It codes for CASSQEEGVSSYEQYF.

This clone was recorded only once. The V and J genes are TRBV19 and TRBJ2-7, with a tentative D call TRBD2 (6 bases). V lost 5 bases to trimming and J lost 6 bases, with 17 bases between them. The CDR3 contains 14 residues. Looked up from germline, CDR1 is LNHDA and CDR2 is SQIVND (reference sequence). DNA for the CDR3: TGTGCCAGTAGTGCCGGGACTCCAGTAGGCGAGCAGTACTTC. Translation gives CASSAGTPVGEQYF.

Concerning this clone: One end of the junction does not line up with germline, which may come from a read error. CDR3 nucleotides: TGTGCTAGCAGCTTAGACGGACTAGCGGGGGAAGAGCAGTTCTTC. This gives the protein CASSLDGLAGEEQFF. The J gene is TRBJ2-1, the V gene TRBV7-7; the match to TRBD2 covers 13 bases. Germline CDR1 and CDR2: SSHAT and FNYEAQ (reference sequence). CDR3 length: 15 residues.

The rearrangement joins TRBV7-8 to TRBJ2-1; 10 bases line up with TRBD2. The ends lost 6 bases at V and 5 bases at J; junction bases unmatched: 16. Per germline, CDR1 SGHVS and CDR2 FQNEAQ. The CDR3 spans 18 residues. For the CDR3, the DNA is TGTGCCAGCAGGTTGGGGAGATTAGCGGGAGGCCCGGACAATGAGCAGTTCTTC. Amino acid sequence: CASRLGRLAGGPDNEQFF. Full variable domain (missing parts from reference TRBV7-8 and TRBJ2-1): GAGVSQSPRYKVAKRGQDVALRCDPISGHVSLFWYQQALGQGPEFLTYFQNEAQLDKSGLPSDRFFAERPEGSVSTLKIQRTQQEDSAVYLCASRLGRLAGGPDNEQFFGPGTRLTVL.

The table lists this clone with a count of one. The chain recombines TRBV27 with TRBJ2-7; D possibly corresponds to TRBD1 (5 bases). CDR1 is MNHEY, CDR2 SMNVEV, per germline (reference sequence). This CDR3 has 14 amino acids. V lost 2 bases to trimming and J lost 3 bases, with 11 bases between them. In nucleotides, the CDR3 is TGTGCCAGCAGTTTAAGGGGTGGGATCTACGAGCAGTACTTC. This encodes CASSLRGGIYEQYF.

This chain uses TRBV4-3 with TRBJ1-2, with D possibly matching TRBD1 (5 bases). The germline V and J ends were trimmed by 0 bases and 5 bases, with 13 bases remaining between them. Looked up from germline, CDR1 is LGHNA and CDR2 is YSLEER. The CDR3 totals 15 residues. CDR3 nucleotide sequence: TGCGCCAGCAGCCAAGAGTCCAGGGATGAATATGGCTACACCTTC. This sequence encodes CASSQESRDEYGYTF.

The chain employs TRBV7-9 and TRBJ2-3, with 10 bases lining up with TRBD2. The CDR3 has 16 amino acids. Germline V gene sequence: CDR1 SEHNR, CDR2 FQNEAQ (reference sequence). The ends lost 3 bases at V and 0 bases at J; junction bases unmatched: 3. The CDR3 loop is CASSLTSGYSTDTQYF. The CDR3 DNA sequence: TGTGCCAGCAGCTTGACTAGCGGGTATAGCACAGATACGCAGTATTTT.

This clone was detected once. V gene TRBV19 combines with J gene TRBJ2-3, with a possible D match to TRBD2 (6 bases). The CDR3 spans 15 residues. Germline V lookup: CDR1 LNHDA, CDR2 SQIVND (reference sequence). V was shortened by 4 bases and J by 2 bases, with 13 bases between the two germline ends. The CDR3 is CASSRGSGYTDTQYF. The CDR3 DNA reads as TGTGCCAGTAGTAGGGGTAGCGGATACACAGATACGCAGTATTTT.

The rearrangement links TRBV27 to TRBJ2-5, with 8 bases identical to TRBD1. The V gene end was trimmed by 2 bases and the J gene end by 2 bases; junction bases not matched to a gene: 1. The CDR3 length is 14 residues. The V gene's germline CDR1 is MNHEY and CDR2 SMNVEV (reference sequence). The CDR3 reads CASSLRTGQETQYF. For the CDR3, the DNA is TGTGCCAGCAGTTTACGGACAGGGCAAGAGACCCAGTACTTC.